Listed below are T cell receptor beta chains from one sample, sequenced in a study of identical twins. TCRdb reprocessed the 5' RACE reads with MiXCR, giving one entry per CDR3 protein. The repertoire holds hundreds of thousands of distinct CDR3 sequences, roughly 18% seen once, with about an eighth in the top ten. Separately, the same data were catalogued under a study of T cells expressing NK-cell markers.

Specimen: PBMCs. The receptors were sampled from a young woman in good health. The CDR3 runs from the conserved cysteine through the conserved F or W. D genes are given only for firm matches. Clone size appears in some rows only: once, few, many, or a class for an expanded clone.

TRBV20-1,TRBD2,TRBJ2-3,.,TGCAGTGCTAGAGTTGGCGGGGGGGCCCATACGCAGTATTTT,CSARVGGGAHTQYF
TRBV7-2,TRBD1,TRBJ2-7,.,TGTGCCAGCAAGAGGACAGGGGGTTACTACGAGCAGTACTTC,CASKRTGGYYEQYF
TRBV5-6,TRBD2,TRBJ2-1,many,TGTGCCAGCAGCCTAGGACTAGCGGGAGAAGATGAGCAGTTCTTC,CASSLGLAGEDEQFF
TRBV3-1,TRBD1,TRBJ2-4,few,TGTGCCAGCAGCCCAAGGACAGGGAGTAACATTCAGTACTTC,CASSPRTGSNIQYF
TRBV4-3,.,TRBJ1-1,.,TGCGCCAGCAGCCAAGATCGCAGGACCCACACTGAAGCTTTCTTT,CASSQDRRTHTEAFF
TRBV7-2,TRBD1,TRBJ1-5,many,TGTGCCAGCAGCGCGGACAGGGGCAATCAGCCCCAGCATTTT,CASSADRGNQPQHF
TRBV2,.,TRBJ1-1,few,TGTGCCGTACCAACCGGGCGCACTGAAGCTTTCTTT,CAVPTGRTEAFF
TRBV12-3/TRBV12-4,.,TRBJ2-7,few,TGTGCCAGCAGTCCCCGGAGAGACGTCTACGAGCAGTACTTC,CASSPRRDVYEQYF
TRBV20-1,TRBD2,TRBJ2-7,few,TGCAGTGCTCACTCCGGGACTACGCAGTACTTC,CSAHSGTTQYF
TRBV12-3/TRBV12-4,.,TRBJ2-7,many,TGTGCCAGCAGTTTGGGGGAATCCTACGAGCAGTACTTC,CASSLGESYEQYF
TRBV6-5,.,TRBJ2-7,.,TGTGCCAGCGCCGGTCGCGGATACGAGCAGTACTTC,CASAGRGYEQYF
TRBV4-1,.,TRBJ2-7,.,TGCGCCAGCAGCCACCAATTTGTAAGCTCCTACGAGCAGTACTTC,CASSHQFVSSYEQYF
TRBV7-8,.,TRBJ1-6,.,TGTGCCAGCAGCTTATTACAGGGCTTGGGGTCACCCCTCCACTTT,CASSLLQGLGSPLHF
TRBV4-2,TRBD2,TRBJ2-5,.,TGTGCCAGCAGCCGCGCCGAAGCGGGGGGCGAAGAGACCCAGTACTTC,CASSRAEAGGEETQYF
TRBV20-1,TRBD2,TRBJ2-1,.,TGCAGTCTTAGAGCGGGAGCAATGTCCGGGAATGAGCAGTTCTTC,CSLRAGAMSGNEQFF
TRBV7-2,TRBD1,TRBJ1-2,few,TGTGCCAGCAGCCTGGGTACAGGGGAAAGGGGTCGGTATGGCTACACCTTC,CASSLGTGERGRYGYTF
TRBV5-5,.,TRBJ2-4,many,TGTGCCAGCAGCTTGGCCATGACCTCAAACATTCAGTACTTC,CASSLAMTSNIQYF
TRBV10-1,TRBD2,TRBJ2-7,many,TGCGCCAGCAGTGAGAGCGGGAGATTCAACGAGCAGTACTTC,CASSESGRFNEQYF
TRBV27,.,TRBJ1-4,.,TGTGCCAGCAGTCTAAACGCCAGGGTCACGACTAATGAAAAACTGTTTTTT,CASSLNARVTTNEKLFF
TRBV5-1,.,TRBJ2-7,few,TGCGCCAGCAGCTTCAGGGAAAGGGGCGAGCAGTACTTC,CASSFRERGEQYF
TRBV6-1,TRBD1,TRBJ1-4,.,TGTGCCACCAACGACAGGGGGGGAGAAGAAAAACTGTTTTTT,CATNDRGGEEKLFF
TRBV12-5,TRBD1,TRBJ2-7,few,TGTGCTAGTGGTTACTCTACCGGGACAGGGGCCTACGAGCAGTACTTC,CASGYSTGTGAYEQYF
TRBV20-1,.,TRBJ2-1,.,TGCAGTGCTAGAGATAACCCGGGAGTAAGGCAGTTCTTC,CSARDNPGVRQFF
TRBV6-5,TRBD1,TRBJ2-1,few,TGTGCCAGCAGTAACCGGGACAGGGGTTACAATGAGCAGTTCTTC,CASSNRDRGYNEQFF
TRBV19,.,TRBJ2-1,.,TGTGCCAGTAGTAGAGTGGCTAGTGGAGGTATAGGGAGGAATGAGCAGTTCTTC,CASSRVASGGIGRNEQFF
TRBV6-2/TRBV6-3,TRBD2,TRBJ2-1,few,TGTGCCAGCAGTTCCTTAAAAGCGGGATCGGTAGGTGAGCAGTTCTTC,CASSSLKAGSVGEQFF
TRBV4-2,TRBD2,TRBJ2-1,.,TGTGCCAGCAGCCAAGAGTTAGCGGGGGGGCATAGTGAGCAGTTCTTC,CASSQELAGGHSEQFF
TRBV20-1,.,TRBJ1-3,.,TGCAGTGCCCCCTGGACAGCGACCTCTGGAAACACCATATATTTT,CSAPWTATSGNTIYF
TRBV5-4,.,TRBJ2-1,.,TGTGCCAGCAGCTTAATTCGCCAGAGCTCCTACAATGAGCAGTTCTTC,CASSLIRQSSYNEQFF
TRBV2,.,TRBJ2-7,.,TGTGCCAGCGGTAACAGCCCCTACGAGCAGTACTTC,CASGNSPYEQYF
TRBV27,.,TRBJ1-5,many,TGTGCCAGCAGTTTAGGGGCAGGGGATAGGGCCCAGCATTTT,CASSLGAGDRAQHF
TRBV2,TRBD1,TRBJ1-1,.,TGTGCCAGCAGTGATCGCTACCTCCGGGACAGGGGAGGGTTAGCTTTCTTT,CASSDRYLRDRGGLAFF
TRBV9,TRBD2,TRBJ2-3,.,TGTGCCAGCAGCGTAAGCGGGGGGGAGACAGATACGCAGTATTTT,CASSVSGGETDTQYF
TRBV12-3/TRBV12-4,.,TRBJ2-2,few,TGTGCCAGCAGTTTTTCGGTTTCCGGGGAGCTGTTTTTT,CASSFSVSGELFF
TRBV30,.,TRBJ1-5,few,TGTGCCTGGAGTGTGTCCGGGCCCCAGCATTTT,CAWSVSGPQHF
TRBV12-3/TRBV12-4,TRBD2,TRBJ2-1,.,TGTGCCAGCAGTTTCGAGCGGGGGGGCTTCCAGTTCTTC,CASSFERGGFQFF
TRBV20-1,.,TRBJ2-3,few,TGCAGTGCTACCCCCAGAGGGCGGGCTCAGCAGTATTTT,CSATPRGRAQQYF
TRBV9,TRBD1,TRBJ2-7,few,TGTGCCAGCAGCGCGACAGGGGGGCCCTACGAGCAGTACTTC,CASSATGGPYEQYF
TRBV20-1,.,TRBJ2-5,once,TGCAGTGCTGGGGGTAGGGGGGTGGCAGAGACCCAGTACTTC,CSAGGRGVAETQYF
TRBV28,.,TRBJ1-5,few,TGTGCCAGCAGCACCGGGATGAGTGGTAATCAGCCCCAGCATTTT,CASSTGMSGNQPQHF